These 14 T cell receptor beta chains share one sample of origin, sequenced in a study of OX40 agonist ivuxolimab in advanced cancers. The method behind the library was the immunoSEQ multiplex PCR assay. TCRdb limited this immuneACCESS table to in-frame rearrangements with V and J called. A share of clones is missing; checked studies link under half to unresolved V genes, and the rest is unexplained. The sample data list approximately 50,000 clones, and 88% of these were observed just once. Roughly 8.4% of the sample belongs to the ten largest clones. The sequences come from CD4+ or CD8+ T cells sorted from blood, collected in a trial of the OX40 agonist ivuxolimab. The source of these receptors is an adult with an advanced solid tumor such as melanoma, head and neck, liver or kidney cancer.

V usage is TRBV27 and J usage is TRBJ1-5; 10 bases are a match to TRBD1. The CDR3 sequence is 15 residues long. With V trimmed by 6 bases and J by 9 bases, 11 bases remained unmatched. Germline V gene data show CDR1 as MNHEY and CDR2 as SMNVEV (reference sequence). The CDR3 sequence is CASRYRTGGLGPQHF. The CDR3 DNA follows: TGTGCCAGCAGATACAGGACAGGGGGACTAGGGCCCCAGCATTTT.

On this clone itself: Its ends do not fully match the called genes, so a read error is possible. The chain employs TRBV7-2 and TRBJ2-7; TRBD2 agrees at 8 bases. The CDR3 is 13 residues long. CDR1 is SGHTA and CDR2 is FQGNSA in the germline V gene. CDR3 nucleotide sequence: TGTGCCAGCAGCTTAGAATCTGAGCGGGAGAAAATCTTC. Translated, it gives CASSLESEREKIF.

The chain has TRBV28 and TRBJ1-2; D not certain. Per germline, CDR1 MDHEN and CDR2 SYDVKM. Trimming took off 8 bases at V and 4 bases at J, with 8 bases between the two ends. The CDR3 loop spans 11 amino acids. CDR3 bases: TGTGCCAGCGGCGATATCTATGGCTACACCTTC. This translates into CASGDIYGYTF.

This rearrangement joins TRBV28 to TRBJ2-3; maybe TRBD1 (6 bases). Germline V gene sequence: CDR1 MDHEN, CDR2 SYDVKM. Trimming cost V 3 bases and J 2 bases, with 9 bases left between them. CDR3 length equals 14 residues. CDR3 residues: CASSFGGTTDTQYF. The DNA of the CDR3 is TGTGCCAGCAGTTTTGGGGGCACCACAGATACGCAGTATTTT.

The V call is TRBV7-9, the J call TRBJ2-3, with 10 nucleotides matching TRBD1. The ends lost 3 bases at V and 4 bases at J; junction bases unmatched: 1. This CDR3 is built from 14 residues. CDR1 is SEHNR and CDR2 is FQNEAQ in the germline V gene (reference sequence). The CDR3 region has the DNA TGTGCCAGCAGCTTCGGGACAGGGGCAGATACGCAGTATTTT. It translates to CASSFGTGADTQYF.

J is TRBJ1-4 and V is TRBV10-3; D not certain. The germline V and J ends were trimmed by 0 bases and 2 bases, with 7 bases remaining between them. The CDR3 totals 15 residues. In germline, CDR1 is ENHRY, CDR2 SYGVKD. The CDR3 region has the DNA TGTGCCATCAGTGAGTCACCCAGTACTAATGAAAAACTGTTTTTT. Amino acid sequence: CAISESPSTNEKLFF.

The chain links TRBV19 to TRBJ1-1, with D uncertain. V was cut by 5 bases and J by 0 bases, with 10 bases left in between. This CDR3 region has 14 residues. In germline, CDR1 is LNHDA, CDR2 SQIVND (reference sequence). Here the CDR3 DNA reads TGTGCCAGTAGTTTGTGGGCGTTGAACACTGAAGCTTTCTTT. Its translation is CASSLWALNTEAFF.

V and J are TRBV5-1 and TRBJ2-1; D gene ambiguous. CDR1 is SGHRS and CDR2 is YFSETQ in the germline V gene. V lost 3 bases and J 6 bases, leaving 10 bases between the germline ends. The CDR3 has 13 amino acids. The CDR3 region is CASSYSLFNEQFF. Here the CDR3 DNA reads TGCGCCAGCAGCTATTCCCTTTTCAATGAGCAGTTCTTC.

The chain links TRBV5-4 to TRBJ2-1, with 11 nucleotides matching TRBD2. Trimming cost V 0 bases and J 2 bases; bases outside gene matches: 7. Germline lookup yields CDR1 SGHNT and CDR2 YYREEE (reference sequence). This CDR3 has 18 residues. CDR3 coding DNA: TGTGCCAGCAGCTTGGTATTTGGACTAGCGGGTGCCTACAATGAGCAGTTCTTC. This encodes CASSLVFGLAGAYNEQFF.

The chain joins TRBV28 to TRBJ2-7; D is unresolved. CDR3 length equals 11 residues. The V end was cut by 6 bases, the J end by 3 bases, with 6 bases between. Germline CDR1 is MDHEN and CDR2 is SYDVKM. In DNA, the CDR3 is TGTGCCAGCAGAAATTTCTACGAGCAGTACTTC. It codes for CASRNFYEQYF.

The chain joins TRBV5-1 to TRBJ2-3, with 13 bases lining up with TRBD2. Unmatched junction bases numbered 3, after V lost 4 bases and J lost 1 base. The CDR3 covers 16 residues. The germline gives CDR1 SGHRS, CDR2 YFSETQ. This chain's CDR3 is CASSPGTSGGTDTQYF. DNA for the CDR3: TGCGCCAGCAGCCCCGGGACTAGCGGGGGCACAGATACGCAGTATTTT.

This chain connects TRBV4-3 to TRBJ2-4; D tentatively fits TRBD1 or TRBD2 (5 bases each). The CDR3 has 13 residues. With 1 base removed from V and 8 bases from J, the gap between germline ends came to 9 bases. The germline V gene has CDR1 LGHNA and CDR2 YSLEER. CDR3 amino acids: CASSQVQGDIQYF. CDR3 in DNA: TGCGCCAGCAGCCAAGTCCAGGGAGACATTCAGTACTTC.

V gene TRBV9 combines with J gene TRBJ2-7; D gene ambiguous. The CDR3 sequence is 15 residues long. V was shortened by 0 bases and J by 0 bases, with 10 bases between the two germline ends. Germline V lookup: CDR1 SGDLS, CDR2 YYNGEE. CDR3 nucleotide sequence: TGTGCCAGCAGCGTAGATTCAGGAAGCTCCTACGAGCAGTACTTC. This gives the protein CASSVDSGSSYEQYF.

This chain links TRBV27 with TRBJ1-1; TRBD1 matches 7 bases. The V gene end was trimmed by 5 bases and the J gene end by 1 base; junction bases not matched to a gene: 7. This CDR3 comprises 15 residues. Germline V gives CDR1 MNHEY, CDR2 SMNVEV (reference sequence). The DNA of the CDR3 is TGTGCCAGCAGTCAGACAGGGTGGGCGAACACTGAAGCTTTCTTT. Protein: CASSQTGWANTEAFF.